These T cell receptor beta chains were read from a single sample in a study of blood T cells in healthy people across ages. TCRdb passed the 5' RACE reads through MiXCR, listing each CDR3 protein once. The top ten clones hold about 11% of a sample with roughly 1.7 million distinct CDR3 sequences, about 31% of them seen once. The sample was blood. The source is a woman in her thirties in good health. Each CDR3 is given with its conserved first and last residue. The D gene is left open where the match is weak. The size entry is marked missing in some rows and otherwise reads once, few, many or a size class.

D gene | J gene | clone size | V gene | CDR3 DNA | CDR3 protein
TRBD1 | TRBJ2-5 | NA | TRBV7-9 | TGTGCCAGCAGCGAGGGACAGGGTGAGGGGGAGCCGTACTTC | CASSEGQGEGEPYF
TRBD1 | TRBJ2-5 | few | TRBV4-1 | TGCGCCAGCAGCAAAGGACAGGGCATCCAAGAGACCCAGTACTTC | CASSKGQGIQETQYF
TRBD1 | TRBJ2-3 | few | TRBV9 | TGTGCCAGCACCGGGACAGCTAGCACAGATACGCAGTATTTT | CASTGTASTDTQYF
TRBD1 | TRBJ2-2 | few | TRBV6-1 | TGTGCCAGCAGTGTAGGGACAGGGGGCACCGGGGAGCTGTTTTTT | CASSVGTGGTGELFF
NA | TRBJ1-5 | NA | TRBV7-2 | TGTGCCAGCAGCTTTCAGGTGGGAGCTGATCAGCCCCAGCATTTT | CASSFQVGADQPQHF
NA | TRBJ2-3 | few | TRBV7-9 | TGTGCCAGCAGCCGCAGTACGACAGATACGCAGTATTTT | CASSRSTTDTQYF
NA | TRBJ1-1 | NA | TRBV12-3/TRBV12-4 | TGTGCCAGCAGTTTAAGTCAGGTTACTGAAGCTTTCTTT | CASSLSQVTEAFF
NA | TRBJ2-7 | NA | TRBV25-1 | TGTGCCAGCAGTGAAACTTGGGGTTTCCACGAGCAGTACTTC | CASSETWGFHEQYF
NA | TRBJ2-7 | NA | TRBV20-1 | TGCAGTGCTAGGGACCTCAGGGGACTCCCCTACGAGCAGTACTTC | CSARDLRGLPYEQYF
NA | TRBJ2-5 | many | TRBV20-1 | TGCAGTGCTAGAGATTTCTTAAAAGAGACCCAGTACTTC | CSARDFLKETQYF
NA | TRBJ2-7 | few | TRBV6-1 | TGTGCCAGCAGTGAAAGTGCGGCCTTTGTAGGCGAGCAGTACTTC | CASSESAAFVGEQYF
TRBD1 | TRBJ1-1 | NA | TRBV5-1 | TGCGCCAGCGTAGGGACAGGGAACACTGAAGCTTTCTTT | CASVGTGNTEAFF
TRBD2 | TRBJ2-2 | NA | TRBV10-1 | TGCGCCAGCAGTGAGTCGACCGGGGGGAGGCTGTTTTTT | CASSESTGGRLFF
TRBD2 | TRBJ2-1 | NA | TRBV7-3 | TGTGCCAGCAAGGTACTAGCGGGAGCGAATGAGCAGTTCTTC | CASKVLAGANEQFF
TRBD2 | TRBJ2-3 | few | TRBV20-1 | TGCAGTGCTAGAGACCCGGGACTAGCAGGTGATACGCAGTATTTT | CSARDPGLAGDTQYF
NA | TRBJ2-1 | many | TRBV29-1 | TGCAGCGTTGAAGTGGGGGCTAGCGGATACAATGAGCAGTTCTTC | CSVEVGASGYNEQFF
TRBD2 | TRBJ2-2 | NA | TRBV6-5 | TGTGCCAGCAGTTACTCCCCGCCTAGCGGAAACACCGGGGAGCTGTTTTTT | CASSYSPPSGNTGELFF
NA | TRBJ2-3 | NA | TRBV29-1 | TGCAGCTTGAGAGGGGGTCGAGAGGACGGAGAGGGTACGCAGTATTTT | CSLRGGREDGEGTQYF
NA | TRBJ1-1 | NA | TRBV7-9 | TGTGCCAGCAGCCCACGGACAGCGATGAACACTGAAGCTTTCTTT | CASSPRTAMNTEAFF
TRBD2 | TRBJ2-5 | NA | TRBV15 | TGTGCCACCAGCAGAGATAAAGCTAGCGGGAGGGAGACCCAGTACTTC | CATSRDKASGRETQYF
NA | TRBJ1-4 | few | TRBV27 | TGTGCCAGCAGTAGTCGGACCGCAGAAAAACTGTTTTTT | CASSSRTAEKLFF
NA | TRBJ2-5 | NA | TRBV7-2 | TGTGCCAGCAGCTTAAGGACGGGAGCGGTCGGGGAGACCCAGTACTTC | CASSLRTGAVGETQYF
NA | TRBJ1-3 | NA | TRBV28 | TGTGCCAGCACATGGGGTGTGGCTGGAAACACCATATATTTT | CASTWGVAGNTIYF
TRBD1 | TRBJ1-5 | few | TRBV28 | TGTGCCAGCAGTTCAGCCCGAGGGGGCTTGGGCAATCAGCCCCAGCATTTT | CASSSARGGLGNQPQHF
TRBD1 | TRBJ1-1 | few | TRBV20-1 | TGCAGTGCTAGCCAGACAGGGGGCCAGACTGAAGCTTTCTTT | CSASQTGGQTEAFF
NA | TRBJ2-1 | few | TRBV28 | TGTGCCAGCAGTTTATCCCCCCGGGAGCAGTTCTTC | CASSLSPREQFF
TRBD2 | TRBJ2-2 | NA | TRBV29-1 | TGCAGCGTTGAAACAGCGGGAGGGCCGGACGGGGAGCTGTTTTTT | CSVETAGGPDGELFF
NA | TRBJ2-6 | few | TRBV7-9 | TGTGCCAGCAGCTTAGCGCGGGGCTCTGGGGCCAACGTCCTGACTTTC | CASSLARGSGANVLTF
NA | TRBJ2-1 | NA | TRBV7-2 | TGTGCCAGCAGCTTCCAGCCCCACAGCTCCTACAATGAGCAGTTCTTC | CASSFQPHSSYNEQFF
NA | TRBJ2-7 | NA | TRBV12-5 | TGTGCTAGTGGTTCATCCGGGGGATCTTACGAGCAGTACTTC | CASGSSGGSYEQYF
TRBD2 | TRBJ2-1 | few | TRBV20-1 | TGCAGTGCTAGAGACGGGACTAGCGTCGATGAGCAGTTCTTC | CSARDGTSVDEQFF
NA | TRBJ2-1 | NA | TRBV24-1 | TGTGCCACCAGTGTAGGGAGTAGATACAATGAGCAGTTCTTC | CATSVGSRYNEQFF
TRBD1 | TRBJ2-7 | few | TRBV25-1 | TGTGCCAGCAGTGAAATCACAGGGGGCATGTACGAGCAGTACTTC | CASSEITGGMYEQYF
NA | TRBJ2-3 | NA | TRBV9 | TGTGCCAGCAGTCCTCTTCGTCAGGATACGCAGTATTTT | CASSPLRQDTQYF
TRBD2 | TRBJ2-4 | NA | TRBV5-1 | TGCGCCAGCAGCCGGGAGGGGACGGAGCAGTACTTC | CASSREGTEQYF
NA | TRBJ2-1 | NA | TRBV11-2 | TGTGCCAGCAGCTTATTTTCCGGGGGCTCCTACAATGAGCAGTTCTTC | CASSLFSGGSYNEQFF
NA | TRBJ2-5 | NA | TRBV7-2 | TGTGCCAGCAGCGAATGGACTGGTGCCGGGTGGACCCAGTACTTC | CASSEWTGAGWTQYF
TRBD1 | TRBJ1-1 | few | TRBV6-4 | TGTGCCAGCAGTGACGCGGACAGGGCTAACACTGAAGCTTTCTTT | CASSDADRANTEAFF
NA | TRBJ1-1 | NA | TRBV20-1 | TGCAGTGCTGAAAATCCTCTTTTGTTATCTGAAGCTTTCTTT | CSAENPLLLSEAFF
TRBD2 | TRBJ2-1 | many | TRBV20-1 | TGCAGTGCTATGACTAGCGGGGGGGCCGTGACCTACAATGAGCAGTTCTTC | CSAMTSGGAVTYNEQFF
NA | TRBJ2-5 | NA | TRBV7-9 | TGTGCCAGCAGCTTGGTCCTAGAGTCAGAGACCCAGTACTTC | CASSLVLESETQYF
NA | TRBJ2-1 | NA | TRBV24-1 | TGTGCCACCAGCCCAGCCCACCCAACGATATTCTACAATGAGCAGTTCTTC | CATSPAHPTIFYNEQFF
NA | TRBJ1-2 | NA | TRBV27 | TGTGCCAGCAGTTTAAGTGACAGCAACTATGGCTACACCTTC | CASSLSDSNYGYTF
TRBD1 | TRBJ2-5 | NA | TRBV20-1 | TGCAGTGCAACCAGGGGGAGCGAGACCCAGTACTTC | CSATRGSETQYF
TRBD1 | TRBJ2-5 | NA | TRBV5-1 | TGCGCCAGCGGGCTAACAGGGGACGTTACGGAGACCCAGTACTTC | CASGLTGDVTETQYF